This is a list of T cell receptor beta chains from one sample in a study of blood T cell repertoires in COVID-19. Here immunoSEQ multiplex PCR was the method, and the copy in TCRdb shows in-frame clones only, minus some. The sample shows roughly 200,000 clones, 88% of them seen only once. Source material: peripheral blood. All receptors derive from a man in his forties with active or convalescent COVID-19. Each CDR3 is given with its conserved first and last residue. The D gene is left open where the match is weak. Clone size appears in some rows only: once, few, many, or a class for an expanded clone.

abundance	d_gene	v_gene	j_gene	CDR3nt	CDR3aa
few	-	TRBV21-1	TRBJ2-7	TGTGCCAGCAGCAAAGGTGGCCCCTACGAGCAGTACTTC	CASSKGGPYEQYF
-	TRBD1	TRBV5-1	TRBJ1-2	TGCGCCAGCAGCTTGTCCATCTCGACAGGGACCTTTAACTATGGCTACACCTTC	CASSLSISTGTFNYGYTF
-	-	TRBV5-4	TRBJ2-5	TGTGCCAGCGGAGTTGCAGGGGTAGAGACCCAGTACTTC	CASGVAGVETQYF
few	-	TRBV18	TRBJ1-2	TGTGCCAGCTCTCCCCGGGACTCTAACTATGGCTACACCTTC	CASSPRDSNYGYTF
-	TRBD1	TRBV4-2	TRBJ1-6	TGTGCCAGCAGTCTGAACGGGAGGGACAGTGCCTATAATTCACCCCTCCACTTT	CASSLNGRDSAYNSPLHF
few	-	TRBV19	TRBJ2-5	TGTGCCAGTAGTATCAACCAACAGGGTACGCAGACCCAGTACTTC	CASSINQQGTQTQYF
-	-	TRBV6-5	TRBJ2-7	TGTGCCAGCAGTCGACAGGAAACCTACGAGCAGTACTTC	CASSRQETYEQYF
-	-	TRBV27	TRBJ1-2	TGTGCCAGCAAACAGGGATCGGGCTATGGCTACACCTTC	CASKQGSGYGYTF
-	-	TRBV9	TRBJ2-1	TGTGCCAGCAGCGAGGGACTCAAAGGATATGAGCAGTTCTTC	CASSEGLKGYEQFF
-	TRBD1	TRBV5-8	TRBJ1-1	TGTGCCAGCAGGTTCTCGACAGGGGGCTATGCTGAAGCTTTCTTT	CASRFSTGGYAEAFF
few	TRBD1	TRBV6-5	TRBJ1-1	TGTGCCAGCAGGCGCGGACAGGGATTGAACACTGAAGCTTTCTTT	CASRRGQGLNTEAFF
-	TRBD2	TRBV13	TRBJ2-7	TGTGCCAGCAGCTTATCCCGGGGGGTCGCCTACGAGCAGTACTTC	CASSLSRGVAYEQYF